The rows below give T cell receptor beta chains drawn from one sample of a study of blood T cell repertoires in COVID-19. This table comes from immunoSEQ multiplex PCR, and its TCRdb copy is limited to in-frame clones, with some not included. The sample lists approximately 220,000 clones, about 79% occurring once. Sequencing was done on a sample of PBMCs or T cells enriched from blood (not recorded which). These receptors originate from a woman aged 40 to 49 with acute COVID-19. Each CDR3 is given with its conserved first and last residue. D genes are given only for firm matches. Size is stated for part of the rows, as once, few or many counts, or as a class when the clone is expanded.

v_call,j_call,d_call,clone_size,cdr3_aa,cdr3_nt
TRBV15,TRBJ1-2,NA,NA,CATSGKTEPNYGYTF,TGTGCCACCAGCGGAAAGACAGAGCCTAACTATGGCTACACCTTC
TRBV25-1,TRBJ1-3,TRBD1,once,CASSEYPDRDSGNTIYF,TGTGCCAGCAGTGAATACCCAGACAGGGACTCTGGAAACACCATATATTTT
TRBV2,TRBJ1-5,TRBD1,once,CASQSTGGMEQPQHF,TGTGCCAGCCAATCTACAGGGGGGATGGAACAGCCCCAGCATTTT
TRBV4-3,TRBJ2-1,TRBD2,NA,CASSQGTSGGGMNEQFF,TGCGCCAGCAGCCAGGGGACTAGCGGGGGGGGTATGAATGAGCAGTTCTTC
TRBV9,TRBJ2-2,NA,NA,CATGGPENTGELFF,TGTGCTACGGGGGGCCCGGAAAACACCGGGGAGCTGTTTTTT
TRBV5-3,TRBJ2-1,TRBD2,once,CARRHGLAGGYDKFYNEQFF,TGTGCCAGAAGACACGGACTAGCGGGGGGCTATGATAAATTCTACAATGAGCAGTTCTTC
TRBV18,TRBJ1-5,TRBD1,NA,CASSNSPGTGVTTQHF,TGTGCCAGCTCAAACAGTCCGGGGACAGGGGTTACGACCCAGCATTTT
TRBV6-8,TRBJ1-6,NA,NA,CASSPGSYNSPLHF,TGTGCCAGCAGTCCAGGCTCCTATAATTCACCCCTCCACTTT
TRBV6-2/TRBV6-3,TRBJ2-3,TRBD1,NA,CASSYSLTGSSDTQYF,TGTGCCAGCAGTTACTCGTTGACAGGGAGTTCAGATACGCAGTATTTT
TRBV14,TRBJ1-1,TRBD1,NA,CASSQGQWNTEAFF,TGTGCCAGCAGCCAGGGACAGTGGAACACTGAAGCTTTCTTT
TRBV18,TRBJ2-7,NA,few,CASSPGTEQYF,TGTGCCAGCTCACCGGGCACCGAGCAGTACTTC
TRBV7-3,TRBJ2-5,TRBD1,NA,CASSLIGQGAGETQYF,TGTGCCAGCAGCTTAATTGGACAGGGGGCTGGAGAGACCCAGTACTTC
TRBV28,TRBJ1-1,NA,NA,CASSLWGGEAFF,TGTGCCAGCAGTTTGTGGGGGGGTGAAGCTTTCTTT
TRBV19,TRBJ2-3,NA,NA,CASSIRVRTDTQYF,TGTGCCAGTAGTATAAGAGTCCGCACAGATACGCAGTATTTT
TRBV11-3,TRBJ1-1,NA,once,CASSLAGLATEAFF,TGTGCCAGCAGCCTTGCCGGACTGGCAACTGAAGCTTTCTTT
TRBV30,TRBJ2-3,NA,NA,CAWSATESQGHLWTDTQYF,TGTGCCTGGAGCGCGACGGAGTCCCAGGGCCATTTGTGGACAGATACGCAGTATTTT
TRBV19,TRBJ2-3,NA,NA,CASNGGRTDTQYF,TGTGCCAGTAACGGAGGAAGGACAGATACGCAGTATTTT
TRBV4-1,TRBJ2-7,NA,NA,CASSLLISSYEQYF,TGCGCCAGCAGCCTACTAATAAGCTCCTACGAGCAGTACTTC
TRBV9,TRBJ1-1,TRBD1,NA,CASSAPDRGREAFF,TGTGCCAGCAGCGCCCCGGACAGGGGGCGTGAAGCTTTCTTT
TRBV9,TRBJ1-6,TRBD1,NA,CASSVDVGTGNPNSPLHF,TGTGCCAGCAGCGTAGATGTCGGGACAGGGAACCCGAATTCACCCCTCCACTTT
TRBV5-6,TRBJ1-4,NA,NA,CASTGRGRGAEEKLFF,TGTGCCAGCACCGGAAGGGGAAGAGGAGCCGAAGAAAAACTGTTTTTT
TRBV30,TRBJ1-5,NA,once,CAWSPIGQGGNQPQHF,TGTGCCTGGAGTCCAATAGGGCAGGGCGGCAATCAGCCCCAGCATTTT
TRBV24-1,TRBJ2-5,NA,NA,CATRQGFGTQYF,TGTGCCACCAGGCAGGGATTTGGGACCCAGTACTTC
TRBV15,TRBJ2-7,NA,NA,CATSRPGTDHYEQYF,TGTGCCACCAGCAGACCCGGGACTGACCACTACGAGCAGTACTTC
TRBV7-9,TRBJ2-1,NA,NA,CASSLVFIEQFF,TGTGCCAGCAGCTTAGTTTTTATTGAGCAGTTCTTC
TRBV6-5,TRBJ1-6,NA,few,CASSRHHDPLHF,TGTGCCAGCAGTCGACATCATGACCCGCTCCACTTT
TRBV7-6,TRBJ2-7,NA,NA,CASSPSGSSTYEQYF,TGTGCCAGCAGCCCCTCGGGTAGCTCTACCTACGAGCAGTACTTC
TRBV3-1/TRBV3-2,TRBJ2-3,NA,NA,CASSRIRGTDTQYF,TGTGCCAGCAGCCGGATTCGGGGCACAGATACGCAGTATTTT
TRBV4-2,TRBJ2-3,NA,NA,CASSQGSGGVGDTQYF,TGTGCCAGCAGCCAAGGATCGGGCGGGGTCGGAGATACGCAGTATTTT
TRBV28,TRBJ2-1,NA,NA,CASSSRNNEQFF,TGTGCCAGCAGTTCCAGAAACAATGAGCAGTTCTTC
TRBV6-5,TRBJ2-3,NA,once,CASRGRVTDTQYF,TGTGCCAGCAGAGGCAGGGTCACAGATACGCAGTATTTT
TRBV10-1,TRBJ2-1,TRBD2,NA,CASSEASGRTYNEQFF,TGCGCCAGCAGCGAGGCTAGCGGGAGGACCTACAATGAGCAGTTCTTC
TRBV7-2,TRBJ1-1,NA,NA,CASSVRDLGVGTEAFF,TGTGCCAGCAGCGTCCGGGACTTAGGGGTGGGCACTGAAGCTTTCTTT
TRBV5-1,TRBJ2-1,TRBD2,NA,CASSATSGGGDYNEQFF,TGCGCCAGCAGCGCAACTAGCGGGGGCGGGGACTACAATGAGCAGTTCTTC
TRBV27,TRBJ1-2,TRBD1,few,CASSSQGDYGYTF,TGTGCCAGCAGTTCACAGGGGGACTATGGCTACACCTTC
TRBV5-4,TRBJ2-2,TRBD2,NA,CASSFGLAGELFF,TGTGCCAGCAGCTTCGGACTAGCCGGGGAGCTGTTTTTT
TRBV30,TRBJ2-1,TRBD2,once,CAWSSGSGSNEQFF,TGTGCCTGGAGTAGTGGTAGCGGGAGCAATGAGCAGTTCTTC
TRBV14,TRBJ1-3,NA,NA,CASSQAGWIGNTIYF,TGTGCCAGCAGCCAGGCAGGGTGGATCGGAAACACCATATATTTT
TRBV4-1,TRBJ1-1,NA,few,CASSQVGGANTEAFF,TGCGCCAGCAGCCAAGTGGGGGGGGCGAACACTGAAGCTTTCTTT
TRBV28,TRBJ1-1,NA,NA,CASSPPRGTAFF,TGTGCCAGCAGCCCGCCCCGGGGAACAGCTTTCTTT
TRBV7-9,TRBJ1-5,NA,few,CASSLARSGNNQPQHF,TGTGCCAGCAGCTTAGCGAGGTCAGGGAATAATCAGCCCCAGCATTTT
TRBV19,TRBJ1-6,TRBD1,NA,CASSTRTGATSPLHF,TGTGCCAGTAGTACCCGGACAGGAGCTACTTCACCCCTCCACTTT
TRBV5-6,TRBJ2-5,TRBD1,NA,CASSLGTGRYQETQYF,TGTGCCAGCAGCTTGGGGACAGGGCGGTACCAAGAGACCCAGTACTTC
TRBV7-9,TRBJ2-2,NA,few,CASSFKNTGELFF,TGTGCCAGCAGCTTCAAGAACACCGGGGAGCTGTTTTTT
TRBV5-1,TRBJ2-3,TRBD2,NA,CASSTTAGTDTQYF,TGCGCCAGCAGCACCACAGCGGGAACAGATACGCAGTATTTT